This entry lists 19 T cell receptor beta chains sequenced from one sample in a study of blood T cells in healthy people across ages. Combining a sample-barcoded 5' primer with a J-beta primer mix, a second PCR ran for roughly 7 to 11 cycles. Using its own MiXCR run on the 5' RACE reads, TCRdb lists one record per CDR3 protein. The sample yields about 400,000 distinct CDR3 sequences, 52% seen once. The material sequenced was blood. All receptors come from a man between 60 and 75 years old in good health.

The chain employs TRBV21-1 and TRBJ1-2; TRBD1, the table's D call, lacks a check against the DNA. TRBV21-1 is a known pseudogene. The CDR3 extends over 19 amino acids. The CDR3 loop reads CASSKGVRGRVTHNYGYTF. CDR3 nucleotide sequence: TGTGCCAGCAGCAAGGGGGTACGGGGCAGGGTGACGCATAACTATGGCTACACCTTC.

This clonotype appeared a few times. CDR3 DNA sequence: TGTGCCAGCAGGCCCCCGGGACAGGGGAACACCGGGGAGCTGTTTTTT. It yields the protein CASRPPGQGNTGELFF. The chain joins TRBV21-1 to TRBJ2-2; the table names TRBD1, a call not compared with the DNA. TRBV21-1 is given as a pseudogene. CDR3 size: 16 residues.

This clonotype has just a few counts. The chain is built from TRBV5-1 and TRBJ2-5; D uncertain. From germline, CDR1 is SGHRS and CDR2 YFSETQ. Between the trimmed V and J ends, which lost 1 base and 5 bases, there was a span of 12 bases. This CDR3 region has 14 residues. This CDR3 is CASSLPTTYETQYF. The CDR3 bases are TGCGCCAGCAGCTTGCCCACTACGTATGAGACCCAGTACTTC.

This chain links TRBV20-1 with TRBJ2-3; 8 positions match TRBD1. The trim removed 6 bases at V and 1 base at J, leaving 6 bases unmatched. The CDR3 contains 14 residues. The germline V gene encodes CDR1 DFQATT and CDR2 SNEGSKA (reference sequence). The CDR3 loop is CSAAPTGGTDTQYF. In DNA, the CDR3 is TGCAGTGCCGCCCCGACAGGGGGCACAGATACGCAGTATTTT.

This clonotype was counted between two and nine times. The J gene is TRBJ2-3, the V gene TRBV7-2; TRBD2 aligns across 9 bases. The CDR3 is 17 amino acids. Germline V gene lookup returns CDR1 SGHTA and CDR2 FQGNSA. Trimming took 2 bases from V and 2 from J; bases not matched to a gene: 8. The CDR3 bases are TGTGCCAGCAGCTTACCCGAGGGACTAGCCTTCACAGATACGCAGTATTTT. It codes for CASSLPEGLAFTDTQYF.

This clonotype was seen at least ten times. The V gene is TRBV20-1, the J gene TRBJ2-7; weak D call: TRBD2 (5 bases). Trimming stripped 2 bases from V and 2 bases from J, with 10 bases between. CDR1 and CDR2 from the germline V gene are DFQATT and SNEGSKA (reference sequence). This CDR3 has 13 amino acids. CDR3 DNA: TGCAGTGCTAGACCGGGGTCCCCCTACGAGCAGTACTTC. Protein sequence: CSARPGSPYEQYF.

The J gene is TRBJ2-1, the V gene TRBV7-9; TRBD2 aligns across 7 bases. The V gene's germline CDR1 is SEHNR and CDR2 FQNEAQ (reference sequence). V shed 1 base and J 2 bases; nucleotides not matched to a gene: 5. CDR3 length: 16 amino acids. The CDR3 DNA reads as TGTGCCAGCAGCTTAGAGGCGGGAGTACCCTACAATGAGCAGTTCTTC. This translates into CASSLEAGVPYNEQFF.

The chain is built from TRBV7-2 and TRBJ1-2; 8 positions agree with TRBD1. The V gene's germline CDR1 is SGHTA and CDR2 FQGNSA. This CDR3 contains 15 residues. With 5 bases clipped from V and 8 bases from J, the junction kept 13 bases outside the gene matches. CDR3 DNA: TGTGCCAGCAGCCAACCTTCCGGGACAGGCGCGGGCTACACCTTC. Amino acid sequence: CASSQPSGTGAGYTF.

This chain joins TRBV20-1 and TRBJ2-7; tentatively, D is TRBD1 or TRBD2 (6 bases each). The DNA end lines up better with TRBJ2-5; the J call may be wrong. There are 14 residues in the CDR3. The germline CDR1 and CDR2 sequences are DFQATT and SNEGSKA (reference sequence). CDR3 residues: CSASLRRGQETQYF. As DNA, the CDR3 is TGCAGTGCCTCCCTCAGGAGGGGGCAAGAGACCCAGTACTTC.

The J gene is TRBJ2-2, the V gene TRBV4-3, with D maybe TRBD2 (6 bases). Trimming pared 1 base from V and 4 bases from J, leaving 13 bases between. Germline CDR1 is LGHNA and CDR2 is YSLEER. The CDR3 covers 16 residues. The CDR3 region is CASSQVANGGTGELFF. CDR3 bases: TGCGCCAGCAGCCAAGTTGCCAACGGGGGCACCGGGGAGCTGTTTTTT.

In nucleotides, the CDR3 is TGCAGCGTTGACCTCGCGGGAGATCTTGACAATGAGCAGTTCTTC. The encoded protein is CSVDLAGDLDNEQFF. This chain uses TRBV29-1 with TRBJ2-1; TRBD2 matches at 7 bases. CDR3 length: 15 amino acids. Trimming took 3 bases from V and 5 from J; bases not matched to a gene: 10. The V gene's germline CDR1 is SQVTM and CDR2 ANQGSEA.

In this sample, this clonotype turned up once. The chain is built from TRBV7-9 and TRBJ2-1; 9 nucleotides line up with TRBD1. The CDR3 totals 13 residues. Trimming cost V 6 bases and J 6 bases; bases outside gene matches: 3. The germline V gene has CDR1 SEHNR and CDR2 FQNEAQ (reference sequence). The CDR3 nucleotides are TGTGCCAGCAGGGGGGGACAGGGCAATGAGCAGTTCTTC. The encoded protein is CASRGGQGNEQFF.

A single count supports this clonotype. This sequence joins TRBV9 and TRBJ2-3, with 8 bases aligning to TRBD2. The CDR3 covers 16 residues. In germline, CDR1 is SGDLS, CDR2 YYNGEE. J gave up 1 base and V 0 bases, and 4 bases lay outside the gene matches. CDR3: CASSVAGRAGTDTQYF. CDR3 sequence (DNA): TGTGCCAGCAGCGTAGCCGGGAGGGCGGGCACAGATACGCAGTATTTT.

As regards this clonotype: A much larger clone differs by one base, so this may be a read error. The rearrangement joins TRBV7-2 to TRBJ1-5; 7 bases map to TRBD1. The CDR3 runs to 15 residues. Germline CDR1 and CDR2: SGHTA and FQGNSA. CDR3 in DNA: TGTGTCAGCAGCAGGGGGGGGGTTCTTAATCAGCCCCAGCATTTT. Its protein product is CVSSRGGVLNQPQHF.

The gene calls are TRBV5-1 and TRBJ2-7, with D maybe TRBD1 (6 bases). The J call is in doubt because the DNA end fits TRBJ2-5 better. The CDR3 is made up of 18 amino acids. Per the germline V gene, CDR1 is SGHRS and CDR2 is YFSETQ. The DNA for the CDR3 is TGCGCCAGCAGCTTGGTCCAGGGGCCAACTAGGGGGAGTGAGACCCAGTACTTC. Amino acids: CASSLVQGPTRGSETQYF.

A few counts support this clonotype. This chain joins TRBV18 and TRBJ1-2, with D maybe TRBD1 (5 bases). Germline V gene lookup returns CDR1 KGHSH and CDR2 LQKENI. V was pared by 6 bases and J by 2 bases, with 13 bases between. This CDR3 region has 14 residues. The DNA for the CDR3 is TGTGCCAGCTCGGTGGCAGGGCAGAACTATGGCTACACCTTC. It encodes CASSVAGQNYGYTF.

This clonotype showed up just a few times. The chain joins TRBV20-1 to TRBJ1-2; 9 positions match TRBD1. The ends lost 4 bases at V and 8 bases at J; junction bases unmatched: 5. Germline CDR1 DFQATT, CDR2 SNEGSKA (reference sequence). The CDR3 runs 12 residues. The CDR3 region has the DNA TGCAGTGCTACCGGGACAGGGTTCGGCTACACCTTC. Translated, it gives CSATGTGFGYTF.

About this clonotype: A read error is likely, as this CDR3 ends without the conserved phenylalanine or tryptophan. The J gene is TRBJ1-1, the V gene TRBV10-2; the D gene is possibly TRBD1 (5 bases). The CDR3 loop spans 14 amino acids. V was pared by 3 bases and J by 10 bases, with 18 bases between. CDR1 and CDR2 (germline): WSHSY, SAAADI. As DNA, the CDR3 is TGCGCCAGCAGTGATCCTGGGGGAGAAGGGGTAGCTTTCGTT. Amino acid sequence: CASSDPGGEGVAFV.

In regard to this clonotype: At one of its ends the junction is not consistent with the germline gene, which may arise from a read error. J is TRBJ2-1 and V is TRBV24-1; D not resolved. Germline V gene sequence: CDR1 KGHDR, CDR2 SFDVKD. The CDR3 consists of 16 residues. CDR3 nucleotide sequence: TGTGCCATCAGTGATTCCCGAAAGGGTGGTCTAAGTGAGCAGTTCTTC. Translating it yields CAISDSRKGGLSEQFF.